The 16 T cell receptor beta chains below were found in one sample sequenced in a study of cytomegalovirus exposure and HLA in healthy donors. Measured with immunoSEQ multiplex PCR; TCRdb has only the in-frame clones, and not every one. Of approximately 76,000 clones detected, roughly 94% appear once; the ten largest clones hold 3% to 4%. Sample: PBMCs. Every receptor here comes from a woman under 30 in good health and CMV-seropositive.

J is TRBJ1-2 and V is TRBV27; 12 bases match TRBD1. CDR3 length: 17 residues. From germline, CDR1 is MNHEY and CDR2 SMNVEV (reference sequence). V was pared by 5 bases and J by 3 bases, with 10 bases of the junction left unmatched. CDR3 sequence: CASSRNRDRGRDYGYTF. The CDR3 nucleotides read TGTGCCAGCAGTCGGAACCGGGACAGGGGGCGCGACTATGGCTACACCTTC.

The V and J genes are TRBV5-4 and TRBJ2-7, with 7 bases lining up with TRBD1. CDR1 SGHNT and CDR2 YYREEE come from the germline V gene (reference sequence). J lost 2 bases, V lost 4 bases, and 6 bases had no gene match. CDR3 length: 14 amino acids. The CDR3 DNA reads as TGTGCCAGCAGCCCGACAGGGACAGCCTACGAGCAGTACTTC. Translated: CASSPTGTAYEQYF.

The chain carries TRBV20-1 and TRBJ2-7; D unclear. V lost 3 bases to trimming and J lost 5 bases, with 8 bases between them. CDR1 and CDR2 (germline): DFQATT, SNEGSKA (reference sequence). CDR3 length: 11 amino acids. This chain's CDR3 is CSASFPHEQYF. CDR3 DNA: TGCAGTGCTAGCTTCCCCCACGAGCAGTACTTC.

The J gene is TRBJ2-7, the V gene TRBV4-3; TRBD1 aligns across 10 bases. This CDR3 is built from 16 residues. Germline trimming cut 1 base from V and 4 bases from J; bases unmatched to any gene: 7. From germline, CDR1 is LGHNA and CDR2 YSLEER. CDR3 DNA sequence: TGCGCCAGCAGCCAAGGTGGGGACAGGGGTTGGTACGAGCAGTACTTC. Translated, it gives CASSQGGDRGWYEQYF.

J is TRBJ2-5 and V is TRBV7-7; 7 nucleotides match TRBD2. The CDR3 is 13 residues long. CDR1 and CDR2 (germline): SSHAT, FNYEAQ (reference sequence). V lost 5 bases and J lost 3; bases outside the gene matches: 3. The DNA of the CDR3 is TGTGCCAGCAGCCCCGGACTAGAAGAGACCCAGTACTTC. Residues: CASSPGLEETQYF.

The chain couples TRBV7-2 to TRBJ1-1; D is unclear. Trimming removed 5 bases from V and 5 bases from J, with 15 bases in between. CDR1 and CDR2 from the germline V gene are SGHTA and FQGNSA. This CDR3 is built from 14 residues. DNA for the CDR3: TGTGCCAGCAGCCAGGTATGGGTAAAGACTGAAGCTTTCTTT. Protein product: CASSQVWVKTEAFF.

J is TRBJ2-1 and V is TRBV5-4, with 9 positions matching TRBD2. Germline trimming cut 7 bases from V and 4 bases from J; bases unmatched to any gene: 6. The germline V gene encodes CDR1 SGHNT and CDR2 YYREEE (reference sequence). The CDR3 extends over 14 amino acids. The CDR3 bases are TGTGCCAGCCGGTTAGCGGGAGAGTACAATGAGCAGTTCTTC. It codes for CASRLAGEYNEQFF.

The chain joins TRBV9 to TRBJ2-7; D unclear. This CDR3 has 14 amino acids. The V gene lost 2 bases and the J gene lost 7 bases, with 16 bases spanning the gap. The germline V gene has CDR1 SGDLS and CDR2 YYNGEE. The CDR3 DNA reads as TGTGCCAGCAGCGTTCAGCCAGACTTAAAAGAGCAGTACTTC. As protein: CASSVQPDLKEQYF.

CDR3 coding DNA: TGTGCCAGCAGCAAACCCACACGCCGGGACAGGGATAGCTACAATGAGCAGTTCTTC. This encodes CASSKPTRRDRDSYNEQFF. The genes are TRBV21-1 and TRBJ2-1; the D call TRBD1 from the table was never checked on the DNA. TRBV21-1 is a pseudogene locus. This CDR3 is built from 19 residues.

This sequence joins TRBV7-8 and TRBJ2-2; no reliable D call. The CDR3 runs to 16 residues. V was shortened by 5 bases and J by 0 bases, with 13 bases between the two germline ends. CDR1 SGHVS and CDR2 FQNEAQ come from the germline V gene. This CDR3 is CASSPRSTANTGELFF. For the CDR3, the DNA is TGTGCCAGCAGCCCACGGAGTACCGCGAACACCGGGGAGCTGTTTTTT.

This chain joins TRBV27 and TRBJ2-5, with a weak D call TRBD1 (5 bases). Trimming pared 4 bases from V and 1 base from J, leaving 7 bases between. Germline V lookup: CDR1 MNHEY, CDR2 SMNVEV (reference sequence). The CDR3 length is 13 residues. This chain's CDR3 is CASSWGSQETQYF. The CDR3 nucleotides read TGTGCCAGCAGTTGGGGCAGCCAAGAGACCCAGTACTTC.

This sequence joins TRBV28 and TRBJ1-5, with 7 bases matching TRBD1. Germline V gene lookup returns CDR1 MDHEN and CDR2 SYDVKM. This CDR3 is 15 amino acids long. V gave up 7 bases and J gave up 4 bases; unmatched junction bases: 10. Here the CDR3 DNA reads TGTGCCAGCACCCTAGGGGGCGGTGGGAATCAGCCCCAGCATTTT. This gives the protein CASTLGGGGNQPQHF.

Here the CDR3 reads CSALTDPNTEAFF. The CDR3 DNA follows: TGCAGCGCATTGACAGACCCTAACACTGAAGCTTTCTTT. J is TRBJ1-1 and V is TRBV29-1; D is possibly TRBD1 (5 bases). Trimming shortened V by 7 bases and J by 2 bases, and 14 bases separated the two germline ends. The CDR3 sequence is 13 residues long. Germline CDR1 SQVTM, CDR2 ANQGSEA.

The chain employs TRBV7-6 and TRBJ2-5; D is unresolved. Germline lookup yields CDR1 SGHVS and CDR2 FNYEAQ. CDR3 length: 15 residues. The V and J ends lost 2 bases and 3 bases respectively, with 13 bases between them. The CDR3, as DNA: TGTGCCAGCAGCTTATATATCCGAGACAAAGAGACCCAGTACTTC. Translating gives CASSLYIRDKETQYF.

V usage is TRBV7-9 and J usage is TRBJ2-1; TRBD2 agrees at 9 bases. Germline CDR1 and CDR2: SEHNR and FQNEAQ (reference sequence). This CDR3 is 17 amino acids long. The ends lost 1 base at V and 12 bases at J; junction bases unmatched: 16. The CDR3 reads CASSLGGLAGLQLGQFF. As DNA, the CDR3 is TGTGCCAGCAGCTTAGGGGGGCTAGCGGGGTTACAACTGGGGCAGTTCTTC.

The chain joins TRBV27 to TRBJ2-5, with 11 bases lining up with TRBD1. The CDR3 runs to 15 residues. The V gene's germline CDR1 is MNHEY and CDR2 SMNVEV (reference sequence). V gave up 4 bases and J gave up 4 bases; unmatched junction bases: 5. CDR3 nucleotides: TGTGCCAGCAGTTCCTGGACAGGGGGCATAGAGACCCAGTACTTC. It encodes CASSSWTGGIETQYF.